These 2 T cell receptor beta chains came from one sample sequenced in a study of cytomegalovirus exposure and HLA in healthy donors. Vbeta (60) and Jbeta (13) primers were used in the PCR. Produced via immunoSEQ multiplex PCR; TCRdb's table is partial and in-frame only. Found here are 150,000 to 200,000 clones, 65% to 90% of them singletons; the top ten hold around 2.3%. The material sequenced was PBMCs. These receptors originate from a woman in her 50s in good health and CMV-seronegative.

This clone was seen just once. The chain is built from TRBV27 and TRBJ2-7; D gene ambiguous. CDR1 and CDR2 from the germline V gene are MNHEY and SMNVEV (reference sequence). There are 13 residues in the CDR3. Trimming shortened V by 0 bases and J by 7 bases, and 10 bases separated the two germline ends. The CDR3 protein is CASSLSGPWEQYF. In DNA form, the CDR3 reads TGTGCCAGCAGTTTATCCGGTCCCTGGGAGCAGTACTTC.

V is TRBV28 and J is TRBJ2-3, with 9 bases identical to TRBD2. Germline V gene sequence: CDR1 MDHEN, CDR2 SYDVKM. The trim removed 4 bases at V and 8 bases at J, leaving 13 bases unmatched. This CDR3 comprises 16 residues. The CDR3 loop reads CASSSLAGDPLGTQYF. CDR3 DNA: TGTGCCAGCAGTTCCTTAGCGGGGGACCCTTTAGGTACGCAGTATTTT. The full variable domain, rest sourced from reference TRBV28 and TRBJ2-3, is DVKVTQSSRYLVKRTGEKVFLECVQDMDHENMFWYRQDPGLGLRLIYFSYDVKMKEKGDIPEGYSVSREKKERFSLILESASTNQTSMYLCASSSLAGDPLGTQYFGPGTRLTVL.